These T cell receptor beta chains were read from a single sample in a study of blood T cell repertoires in COVID-19. Assay used: immunoSEQ multiplex PCR; TCRdb lists only in-frame clones, some missing. The sample holds about 280,000 clones; 65% to 90% are singletons and the top ten take 5.1%. The specimen was peripheral blood. These receptors all stem from a man in his forties or fifties with active or convalescent COVID-19. Both conserved end residues are part of each CDR3. The D gene is left open where the match is weak.

V gene,D gene,CDR3 protein
TRBV7-2,.,CASSLSWGVDSPLHF
TRBV2,.,CASSEVGREREQYF
TRBV6-4,.,CASSDIGTDTQYF
TRBV29-1,.,CSALRRSPNRPLAGELFF
TRBV7-8,.,CASSFAGFSNEKLFF
TRBV2,.,CASSVRGPIYNEQFF
TRBV7-8,.,CASSLVTVNEQYF
TRBV29-1,.,CSVESGGAGQPQHF
TRBV4-1,.,CASSTLGGQETQYF
TRBV27,TRBD1,CASSLSGQGIYEQYF
TRBV6-5,.,CASSYSGGDTEKLFF
TRBV3-1/TRBV3-2,TRBD2,CASSQARLAVYSYEQYF
TRBV28,.,CASSSSTPTGNYGYTF
TRBV5-6,TRBD1,CASSLVGTGGDPYGYTF
TRBV10-2,TRBD2,CASYDTTWTSGNNEQFF
TRBV5-3,TRBD1,CARSMDRGRIGSETQYF
TRBV7-9,.,CASSPDPGIYGYTF
TRBV27,.,CASSLSTGRYTEAFF
TRBV9,TRBD1,CASSAGTGDLPPLHF
TRBV30,TRBD1,CAWSVTGQGKGYTF
TRBV6-6,.,CASSYSSSNYGYTF
TRBV18,TRBD1,CASSERAGGVEKLFF
TRBV30,.,CAWTGGPNQPQHF
TRBV29-1,.,CSVGGGGYGYTF
TRBV10-1,.,CASSEWPVKSEAFF
TRBV15,TRBD1,CATSVDRALQETQYF
TRBV30,.,CAWSRGQSTDTQYF
TRBV9,.,CASSASPASGTYNEQFF
TRBV25-1,TRBD1,CASSVTGSSGNTIYF
TRBV19,.,CASSSRRSSYNSPLHF
TRBV28,TRBD2,CASKIGTTQTQYF
TRBV30,TRBD2,CACSTSGSVEQFF
TRBV28,.,CASSFVGQTNEKLFF
TRBV29-1,TRBD1,CSAGPGQGGGELFF
TRBV6-5,.,CASTGHTHEQYF
TRBV10-3,TRBD2,CASTRGGYTGELFF
TRBV5-4,.,CASSTRQVNTGELFF
TRBV6-5,.,CASSYETRMHEQFF
TRBV7-3,TRBD1,CASSFPGQSNNEQFF
TRBV12-3/TRBV12-4,.,CASSLSDQETQYF
TRBV12-5,TRBD1,CASGLGQGRAEAFF
TRBV29-1,.,CSVAPPPSYNEQFF
TRBV5-1,TRBD2,CASSSGGIRARREQYF
TRBV30,TRBD1,CAWSARDRGYEQYF
TRBV19,.,CASSMTQSYNEQFF
TRBV23-1,TRBD2,CASRRRSSGIIGHDTDTQYF
TRBV28,.,CASSLGGQGKTEAFF
TRBV27,TRBD2,CASSLTSSGRGTDTQYF
TRBV11-3,.,CASSPGFGELFF
TRBV19,.,CASSRGSQTQYF
TRBV19,.,CASSIQGSNQPQHF
TRBV30,TRBD1,CAGGTGGSVTEAFF
TRBV4-1,TRBD1,CASSHLGQGTNYGYTF
TRBV6-2/TRBV6-3,.,CASSPAGVVNQPQHF